A single sample gave rise to the 21 T cell receptor beta chains below, sequenced in a study of blood T cell repertoires in COVID-19. Produced via immunoSEQ multiplex PCR; TCRdb's table is partial and in-frame only. This table has 60,000 to 75,000 clones, around 65% appearing once. Sequencing was carried out using PBMCs or T cells enriched from blood (not recorded which). These receptors all stem from a woman aged 60-75 years who had been exposed to COVID-19.

This chain links TRBV7-9 with TRBJ2-1, with 8 bases that match TRBD1. The CDR3 contains 17 residues. Per the germline V gene, CDR1 is SEHNR and CDR2 is FQNEAQ (reference sequence). The ends lost 5 bases at V and 4 bases at J; junction bases unmatched: 13. CDR3 sequence reads: CASSPISRTGLYNEQFF. DNA for the CDR3: TGTGCCAGCAGCCCCATTTCCAGGACAGGGCTTTACAATGAGCAGTTCTTC.

This clone was detected once. At one of its ends the junction is not consistent with the germline gene, which may arise from a read error. The rearrangement links TRBV5-4 to TRBJ2-1, with D possibly matching TRBD2 (5 bases). The CDR3 consists of 14 residues. Germline V gene lookup returns CDR1 SGHNT and CDR2 YYREEE (reference sequence). The CDR3 here is CASTMEVGNNAQFF. CDR3 DNA sequence: TGTGCCAGCACCATGGAGGTAGGGAACAATGCGCAGTTCTTC.

The chain recombines TRBV19 with TRBJ1-4; D is perhaps TRBD1 (6 bases). V gave up 6 bases and J gave up 4 bases, with 12 bases separating them. Germline CDR1 and CDR2: LNHDA and SQIVND (reference sequence). The CDR3 has 14 amino acids. The CDR3 loop reads CASSHRVGNEKLFF. DNA for the CDR3: TGTGCCAGTAGCCACAGGGTCGGTAATGAAAAACTGTTTTTT.

The rearrangement uses TRBV3-1 (or the pseudogene TRBV3-2) and TRBJ2-2; D perhaps matches TRBD2 (6 bases). CDR3 length equals 16 residues. Trimming removed 4 bases at V and 4 bases at J, with 16 bases between. Germline CDR1 and CDR2: LGHDT and YNNKEL (reference sequence). CDR3 DNA sequence: TGTGCCAGCAGCCCCTCTAAGCGGGTAGGCACCGGGGAGCTGTTTTTT. Translated: CASSPSKRVGTGELFF.

The chain carries TRBV7-2 and TRBJ1-5; 8 bases fit TRBD1. J gave up 4 bases and V 6 bases, and 8 bases lay outside the gene matches. The CDR3 has 15 amino acids. Germline assignment: CDR1 SGHTA and CDR2 FQGNSA. This CDR3 is CASRQGGVRNQPQHF. CDR3 sequence (DNA): TGTGCCAGCAGACAGGGGGGGGTGAGGAATCAGCCCCAGCATTTT. The full variable domain, rest sourced from reference TRBV7-2 and TRBJ1-5, is GAGVSQSPSNKVTEKGKDVELRCDPISGHTALYWYRQSLGQGLEFLIYFQGNSAPDKSGLPSDRFSAERTGGSVSTLTIQRTQQEDSAVYLCASRQGGVRNQPQHFGDGTRLSIL.

This clone was found a few times. The chain combines TRBV19 with TRBJ1-1; 9 positions agree with TRBD1. The germline CDR1 and CDR2 sequences are LNHDA and SQIVND (reference sequence). The CDR3 totals 17 residues. J gave up 0 bases and V 4 bases, and 9 bases lay outside the gene matches. Here the CDR3 reads CASSTRQGGLVNTEAFF. CDR3 sequence (DNA): TGTGCCAGTAGTACGCGACAGGGGGGCCTAGTGAACACTGAAGCTTTCTTT.

CDR3 in amino acids: CAWSVPGQGAGNTIYF. For the CDR3, the DNA is TGTGCCTGGAGCGTCCCGGGACAGGGGGCTGGAAACACCATATATTTT. The chain carries TRBV30 and TRBJ1-3; 11 positions match TRBD1. Germline CDR1 reads GTSNPN; CDR2 reads SVGIG (reference sequence). The J segment lost 2 bases and the V segment lost 3 bases, leaving 6 bases of the junction unmatched. The CDR3 runs 16 residues. The whole variable domain, remainder taken from reference TRBV30 and TRBJ1-3, is SQTIHQWPATLVQPVGSPLSLECTVEGTSNPNLYWYRQAAGRGLQLLFYSVGIGQISSEVPQNLSASRPQDRQFILSSKKLLLSDSGFYLCAWSVPGQGAGNTIYFGEGSWLTVV.

This chain connects TRBV28 to TRBJ1-2; D not resolved. Trimming removed 8 bases at V and 4 bases at J, with 14 bases between. CDR3 length equals 13 residues. Germline CDR1 is MDHEN and CDR2 is SYDVKM. CDR3: CASGEGTSYGYTF. The CDR3 DNA follows: TGTGCCAGCGGAGAGGGAACGAGCTATGGCTACACCTTC.

This rearrangement joins TRBV5-4 to TRBJ2-3; D is unclear. The CDR3 extends over 11 amino acids. V was clipped by 3 bases and J by 6 bases, with 5 bases between them. The germline V gene has CDR1 SGHNT and CDR2 YYREEE (reference sequence). This CDR3 is CASSSEDTQYF. CDR3 nucleotide sequence: TGTGCCAGCAGCTCCGAGGATACGCAGTATTTT. Full variable domain (outside the CDR3, taken from reference TRBV5-4 and TRBJ2-3): ETGVTQSPTHLIKTRGQQVTLRCSSQSGHNTVSWYQQALGQGPQFIFQYYREEENGRGNFPPRFSGLQFPNYSSELNVNALELDDSALYLCASSSEDTQYFGPGTRLTVL.

The rearrangement joins TRBV11-2 to TRBJ2-7, with D perhaps TRBD1 (5 bases). Trimming shortened V by 5 bases and J by 4 bases, and 9 bases separated the two germline ends. From germline, CDR1 is SGHAT and CDR2 FQNNGV. This CDR3 is 12 amino acids long. DNA of the CDR3: TGTGCCAGCAGCCTGACAGAGTACGAGCAGTACTTC. This encodes CASSLTEYEQYF. Combining the CDR3 with reference TRBV11-2 and TRBJ2-7 gives the whole variable domain EAGVAQSPRYKIIEKRQSVAFWCNPISGHATLYWYQQILGQGPKLLIQFQNNGVVDDSQLPKDRFSAERLKGVDSTLKIQPAKLEDSAVYLCASSLTEYEQYFGPGTRLTVT.

CDR3 region: CASSLDRFAGDTQYF. CDR3 sequence (DNA): TGTGCCAGCAGCTTAGATCGGTTCGCGGGAGATACGCAGTATTTT. The V gene is TRBV7-2, the J gene TRBJ2-3; a weak D match, TRBD2 (5 bases). V was shortened by 1 base and J by 5 bases, with 13 bases between the two germline ends. From germline, CDR1 is SGHTA and CDR2 FQGNSA. This CDR3 contains 15 residues. Full variable domain (rest looked up from reference TRBV7-2 and TRBJ2-3): GAGVSQSPSNKVTEKGKDVELRCDPISGHTALYWYRQSLGQGLEFLIYFQGNSAPDKSGLPSDRFSAERTGGSVSTLTIQRTQQEDSAVYLCASSLDRFAGDTQYFGPGTRLTVL.

The genes are TRBV29-1 and TRBJ2-2; the match to TRBD2 covers 9 bases. Germline loops: CDR1 SQVTM, CDR2 ANQGSEA. This CDR3 comprises 16 residues. The trim removed 4 bases at V and 1 base at J, leaving 7 bases unmatched. The chain's CDR3 is CSVGMGLALNTGELFF. The DNA for the CDR3 is TGCAGCGTTGGCATGGGACTAGCCCTGAACACCGGGGAGCTGTTTTTT.

The rearrangement joins TRBV28 to TRBJ1-2; 9 nucleotides line up with TRBD1. The CDR3 totals 14 residues. Germline V gives CDR1 MDHEN, CDR2 SYDVKM. V gave up 5 bases and J gave up 5 bases; unmatched junction bases: 6. The CDR3 spells CASSLTGGFYGYTF. The CDR3 coding sequence is TGTGCCAGCAGTCTAACAGGGGGCTTTTATGGCTACACCTTC.

This clone was seen a single time. Here the CDR3 DNA reads TGCGCCAGCAGCGCGAGGACTAGCGGGGGGAGTAAGACCCAGTACTTC. Its protein product is CASSARTSGGSKTQYF. This chain uses TRBV5-1 with TRBJ2-5, with 14 bases aligning to TRBD2. Germline assignment: CDR1 SGHRS and CDR2 YFSETQ. The J segment lost 6 bases and the V segment lost 4 bases, leaving 8 bases of the junction unmatched. This CDR3 contains 16 residues.

This clone came up a few times. The V gene is TRBV7-8, the J gene TRBJ1-5; no firm D call. The CDR3 extends over 14 amino acids. Germline V gene lookup returns CDR1 SGHVS and CDR2 FQNEAQ. The V end was cut by 2 bases, the J end by 4 bases, with 9 bases between. This CDR3 is CASSLRGNNQPQHF. The DNA for the CDR3 is TGTGCCAGCAGCTTACGGGGAAATAATCAGCCCCAGCATTTT.

In its sample, this clone was seen a few times. This sequence joins TRBV6-2 or TRBV6-3 and TRBJ2-1; TRBD1 matches 8 bases. Germline V CDR1 and CDR2: MNHEY, SVGEGT. The CDR3 is 19 residues long. The junction had 16 bases not matched to a gene; V was cut back by 2 bases and J by 4 bases. CDR3 nucleotides: TGTGCCAGCAGTTACAGTCCAGGGGGCGAGACCCCTACGTACAATGAGCAGTTCTTC. Its translation: CASSYSPGGETPTYNEQFF.

This clone was counted a few times. This sequence joins TRBV27 and TRBJ1-2, with 7 bases aligning to TRBD1. In germline, CDR1 is MNHEY, CDR2 SMNVEV (reference sequence). The CDR3 spans 16 residues. V trimming: 4 bases; J trimming: 6 bases; junction bases outside the gene matches: 14. In DNA, the CDR3 is TGTGCCAGCAGTTCATGGACAGGAGGGAGGTTGGATGGCTACACCTTC. Translation gives CASSSWTGGRLDGYTF.

This clone was detected once. The chain recombines TRBV24-1 with TRBJ2-5; TRBD2 matches 8 bases. Germline lookup yields CDR1 KGHDR and CDR2 SFDVKD. The junction had 7 bases not matched to a gene; V was cut back by 3 bases and J by 5 bases. The CDR3 contains 15 residues. CDR3 DNA: TGTGCCACCAGTGATCTCCGAGCGGGGGCCGAGACCCAGTACTTC. It encodes CATSDLRAGAETQYF.

This chain connects TRBV27 to TRBJ1-2; D unclear. V was shortened by 5 bases and J by 4 bases, with 17 bases between the two germline ends. This CDR3 is built from 15 residues. Germline V gene sequence: CDR1 MNHEY, CDR2 SMNVEV (reference sequence). The CDR3 spells CASSNGGNNLYGYTF. DNA for the CDR3: TGTGCCAGCAGTAACGGAGGCAACAACCTCTATGGCTACACCTTC.

The table lists this clone with a few counts. V gene TRBV2 combines with J gene TRBJ2-1, with 7 nucleotides matching TRBD1. The CDR3 has 13 residues. The trim removed 7 bases at V and 3 bases at J, leaving 3 bases unmatched. Per the germline V gene, CDR1 is SNHLY and CDR2 is FYNNEI. The CDR3 DNA sequence: TGTGCCAGCAAGGCAGGGGGCTACAATGAGCAGTTCTTC. The encoded protein is CASKAGGYNEQFF. Together with reference TRBV2 and TRBJ2-1, the CDR3 gives the full variable domain: EPEVTQTPSHQVTQMGQEVILRCVPISNHLYFYWYRQILGQKVEFLVSFYNNEISEKSEIFDDQFSVERPDGSNFTLKIRSTKLEDSAMYFCASKAGGYNEQFFGPGTRLTVL.

The J gene is TRBJ2-5, the V gene TRBV20-1; 7 positions match TRBD2. Germline loops: CDR1 DFQATT, CDR2 SNEGSKA (reference sequence). The J segment lost 1 base and the V segment lost 3 bases, leaving 11 bases of the junction unmatched. CDR3 length equals 16 residues. The DNA of the CDR3 is TGCAGTGCTAGTTCGCCCAGCGGGGCAGGCCAAGAGACCCAGTACTTC. Amino acid sequence: CSASSPSGAGQETQYF.